The 28 T cell receptor beta chains below were found in one sample sequenced in a study of beta chain features in type 1 diabetes. Expressed TCRB transcripts were sequenced because the isolated RNA had all been reverse transcribed beforehand. TCRdb keeps only in-frame clones here, not all; method: immunoSEQ multiplex PCR. The table includes fewer than 250,000 clones, around 68% detected once. Sequencing used naive CD4+ T cells from blood. These receptor sequences come from a man aged 25 to 40 in good health.

This clone showed up just a few times. V is TRBV15 and J is TRBJ2-7; D is uncertain. CDR1 LNHNV and CDR2 YYDKDF come from the germline V gene (reference sequence). The CDR3 covers 13 residues. V was pared by 5 bases and J by 2 bases, with 10 bases between. CDR3: CATSAAPAYEQYF. In nucleotides, the CDR3 is TGTGCCACCAGCGCCGCCCCAGCCTACGAGCAGTACTTC.

J is TRBJ1-2 and V is TRBV30; 7 nucleotides agree with TRBD1. CDR3 size: 14 residues. V lost 2 bases and J lost 8; bases outside the gene matches: 11. Germline-derived CDR1 and CDR2 are GTSNPN and SVGIG (reference sequence). CDR3 DNA: TGTGCCTGGAGTACATTACAGGGGAATTCCGGCTACACCTTC. Translated, it gives CAWSTLQGNSGYTF.

About this clone itself: The same CDR3 can be traced to other DNA sequences in this sample. The gene calls are TRBV29-1 and TRBJ1-1; D remains unclear. Germline assignment: CDR1 SQVTM and CDR2 ANQGSEA. This CDR3 has 13 residues. V lost 3 bases and J lost 0, with 8 bases in between. The CDR3 is CSVEGLLNTEAFF. DNA for the CDR3: TGCAGCGTTGAGGGTCTATTGAACACTGAAGCTTTCTTT.

The chain is built from TRBV4-3 and TRBJ2-6; D is undetermined. V gave up 0 bases and J gave up 2 bases, with 11 bases separating them. Germline V gene sequence: CDR1 LGHNA, CDR2 YSLEER. The length of the CDR3 is 17 residues. CDR3 in amino acids: CASSQESPFTGANVLTF. CDR3 bases: TGCGCCAGCAGCCAAGAGAGCCCCTTCACTGGGGCCAACGTCCTGACTTTC.

The V gene is TRBV7-9, the J gene TRBJ1-2, with 7 bases fitting TRBD1. The CDR3 length is 13 residues. V lost 2 bases to trimming and J lost 9 bases; unmatched junction nucleotides: 6. Germline CDR1 SEHNR, CDR2 FQNEAQ (reference sequence). In DNA, the CDR3 is TGTGCCAGCAGCTTACAAGGACAGGAGAGCTACACCTTC. This codes for CASSLQGQESYTF.

This clone has a handful of counts. The genes are TRBV25-1 and TRBJ1-1, with D perhaps matching TRBD1 (5 bases). V was pared by 3 bases and J by 3 bases, with 11 bases between. CDR1 MGHDK and CDR2 SYGVNS come from the germline V gene. This CDR3 has 14 residues. The CDR3 nucleotides read TGTGCCAGCAGTGAGGCAGGGCGAGACACTGAAGCTTTCTTT. Protein: CASSEAGRDTEAFF. The complete variable domain, with remaining parts taken from reference TRBV25-1 and TRBJ1-1, reads EADIYQTPRYLVIGTGKKITLECSQTMGHDKMYWYQQDPGMELHLIHYSYGVNSTEKGDLSSESTVSRIRTEHFPLTLESARPSHTSQYLCASSEAGRDTEAFFGQGTRLTVV.

V usage is TRBV5-4 and J usage is TRBJ2-3; 7 bases match TRBD2. Germline V lookup: CDR1 SGHNT, CDR2 YYREEE (reference sequence). J was trimmed by 3 bases and V by 4 bases; bases with no gene match: 5. The CDR3 spans 14 residues. CDR3 bases: TGTGCCAGCAGCCACGGACTAGAAACAGATACGCAGTATTTT. Residues: CASSHGLETDTQYF.

This clone has more than one count but fewer than ten. This chain joins TRBV30 and TRBJ2-3; D possibly corresponds to TRBD2 (6 bases). Germline lookup yields CDR1 GTSNPN and CDR2 SVGIG (reference sequence). V was cut by 1 base and J by 0 bases, with 11 bases left in between. The CDR3 consists of 15 residues. DNA of the CDR3: TGTGCCTGGAGTGGGGAGGAACCTAGCACAGATACGCAGTATTTT. The encoded protein is CAWSGEEPSTDTQYF. Looking up the rest from reference TRBV30 and TRBJ2-3 gives the full variable domain: SQTIHQWPATLVQPVGSPLSLECTVEGTSNPNLYWYRQAAGRGLQLLFYSVGIGQISSEVPQNLSASRPQDRQFILSSKKLLLSDSGFYLCAWSGEEPSTDTQYFGPGTRLTVL.

This rearrangement joins TRBV2 to TRBJ2-2; the match to TRBD2 covers 8 bases. The germline V gene encodes CDR1 SNHLY and CDR2 FYNNEI. The CDR3 sequence is 14 residues long. Losses at the gene ends were 8 bases for V and 6 bases for J; bases not matched to a gene: 8. Here the CDR3 reads CASGVRGGSGELFF. The CDR3 DNA reads TGTGCCAGCGGAGTTCGGGGGGGCTCCGGGGAGCTGTTTTTT.

This sequence joins TRBV30 and TRBJ2-5; a weak D match, TRBD1 (5 bases). This CDR3 contains 14 residues. CDR1 and CDR2 from the germline V gene are GTSNPN and SVGIG (reference sequence). Trimming left V 5 bases short and J 4 bases short, with 17 bases between. The CDR3 region is CAWGRTLDGETQYF. The CDR3 DNA is TGTGCCTGGGGCCGGACACTGGACGGAGAGACCCAGTACTTC.

The CDR3 nucleotides read TGTGCCTGGAGCGCCCCCCTAGGACGGGAGACCCAGTACTTC. Translation gives CAWSAPLGRETQYF. The rearrangement joins TRBV30 to TRBJ2-5; D uncertain. Germline CDR1 GTSNPN, CDR2 SVGIG (reference sequence). Trimming left V 3 bases short and J 5 bases short, with 16 bases between. The CDR3 runs 14 residues.

This clone has just one count. The CDR3 DNA reads TGTGCCAGCAGCCCTCGGACAGGAGGGGAGGAGCAGTTCTTC. Residues: CASSPRTGGEEQFF. V gene TRBV9 combines with J gene TRBJ2-1, with a possible D match to TRBD1 (7 bases). Trimming left V 4 bases short and J 10 bases short, with 18 bases between. The CDR3 loop spans 14 amino acids. From germline, CDR1 is SGDLS and CDR2 YYNGEE.

The rearrangement uses TRBV30 and TRBJ2-1; 10 bases align to TRBD1. The germline V gene encodes CDR1 GTSNPN and CDR2 SVGIG (reference sequence). V lost 5 bases to trimming and J lost 0 bases; unmatched junction nucleotides: 13. The CDR3 has 18 residues. CDR3 DNA: TGTGCCTGGGACCGGGACAGGGGCTTTCCGAGCTCCTACAATGAGCAGTTCTTC. This encodes CAWDRDRGFPSSYNEQFF.

The CDR3: CASSQDRTSGTKETQYF. The CDR3 bases are TGCGCCAGCAGCCAAGATAGGACTAGCGGGACCAAAGAGACCCAGTACTTC. The chain recombines TRBV4-3 with TRBJ2-5; 12 nucleotides agree with TRBD2. Looked up from germline, CDR1 is LGHNA and CDR2 is YSLEER. Unmatched junction bases numbered 5, after V lost 0 bases and J lost 3 bases. The CDR3 runs to 17 residues.

The chain links TRBV29-1 to TRBJ1-1; D gene unclear. CDR3 length equals 11 residues. Germline assignment: CDR1 SQVTM and CDR2 ANQGSEA. Trimming left V 2 bases short and J 1 base short, with 2 bases between. DNA of the CDR3: TGCAGCGTTGAACAGAACACTGAAGCTTTCTTT. Its protein is CSVEQNTEAFF.

The V and J genes are TRBV5-4 and TRBJ2-1; D assignment may be TRBD1 or TRBD2 (6 bases each). Germline V CDR1 and CDR2: SGHNT, YYREEE (reference sequence). With 1 base removed from V and 5 bases from J, the gap between germline ends came to 13 bases. This CDR3 contains 15 residues. CDR3 nucleotides: TGTGCCAGCAGCTTGATCGGGGGCACGAACAATGAGCAGTTCTTC. Translation gives CASSLIGGTNNEQFF. The full variable domain, its missing parts supplied by reference TRBV5-4 and TRBJ2-1, is ETGVTQSPTHLIKTRGQQVTLRCSSQSGHNTVSWYQQALGQGPQFIFQYYREEENGRGNFPPRFSGLQFPNYSSELNVNALELDDSALYLCASSLIGGTNNEQFFGPGTRLTVL.

The chain recombines TRBV30 with TRBJ2-5, with D hard to call. V dropped 0 bases and J dropped 2 bases, with 10 bases sitting between them. Germline-derived CDR1 and CDR2 are GTSNPN and SVGIG (reference sequence). This CDR3 comprises 14 residues. This chain's CDR3 is CAWSVSWIQETQYF. CDR3 DNA: TGTGCCTGGAGTGTAAGTTGGATTCAAGAGACCCAGTACTTC. The variable domain in full, with the rest retrieved from reference TRBV30 and TRBJ2-5, is SQTIHQWPATLVQPVGSPLSLECTVEGTSNPNLYWYRQAAGRGLQLLFYSVGIGQISSEVPQNLSASRPQDRQFILSSKKLLLSDSGFYLCAWSVSWIQETQYFGPGTRLLVL.

The rearrangement uses TRBV28 and TRBJ2-5; 7 bases line up with TRBD1. Per germline, CDR1 MDHEN and CDR2 SYDVKM. V gave up 6 bases and J gave up 4 bases; unmatched junction bases: 5. This CDR3 is 13 amino acids long. The CDR3 DNA is TGTGCCAGCAGGACAGGGCCCGGAGAGACCCAGTACTTC. This translates into CASRTGPGETQYF. The entire variable domain, with the rest obtained from reference TRBV28 and TRBJ2-5, is as follows: DVKVTQSSRYLVKRTGEKVFLECVQDMDHENMFWYRQDPGLGLRLIYFSYDVKMKEKGDIPEGYSVSREKKERFSLILESASTNQTSMYLCASRTGPGETQYFGPGTRLLVL.

This clone occurred a few times. The chain carries TRBV29-1 and TRBJ2-3; 9 nucleotides agree with TRBD2. In germline, CDR1 is SQVTM, CDR2 ANQGSEA. V trimming: 2 bases; J trimming: 6 bases; junction bases outside the gene matches: 9. The CDR3 is 15 residues long. Here the CDR3 reads CSVEPYTAGGDTQYF. DNA of the CDR3: TGCAGCGTTGAACCTTACACTGCGGGAGGGGATACGCAGTATTTT.

J is TRBJ1-1 and V is TRBV9; a weak D match, TRBD1 (6 bases). This CDR3 comprises 13 residues. Germline CDR1 is SGDLS and CDR2 is YYNGEE. V shed 4 bases and J shed 8 bases, with 15 bases lying between them. The CDR3 DNA is TGTGCCAGCAGCAGAGATTGGGGGACAGAAGCTTTCTTT. Protein sequence: CASSRDWGTEAFF.

This clone has a handful of counts. This rearrangement joins TRBV14 to TRBJ2-1, with TRBD2 identical over 7 bases. This CDR3 has 15 amino acids. Germline V CDR1 and CDR2: SGHDN, FVKESK. The V gene end was trimmed by 4 bases and the J gene end by 6 bases; junction bases not matched to a gene: 9. CDR3 bases: TGTGCCAGCAGCCTGATAAGAGGACTAGTCAATGAGCAGTTCTTC. This gives the protein CASSLIRGLVNEQFF.

The V call is TRBV7-9, the J call TRBJ2-7; D might be TRBD1 or TRBD2, each matching 5 bases. The CDR3 is 14 amino acids. The germline V gene encodes CDR1 SEHNR and CDR2 FQNEAQ (reference sequence). Trimming shortened V by 4 bases and J by 4 bases, and 14 bases separated the two germline ends. CDR3 in DNA: TGTGCCAGCAGCTACCGGGACGAAGGATACGAGCAGTACTTC. Translating it yields CASSYRDEGYEQYF.

This clone was found once. This sequence joins TRBV30 and TRBJ2-7; D is perhaps TRBD1 (6 bases). V was shortened by 1 base and J by 7 bases, with 11 bases between the two germline ends. Per the germline V gene, CDR1 is GTSNPN and CDR2 is SVGIG (reference sequence). CDR3 length equals 12 residues. CDR3 amino acids: CAWSARGGEQYF. The CDR3 DNA reads TGTGCCTGGAGTGCTCGAGGGGGTGAGCAGTACTTC.

This sequence joins TRBV30 and TRBJ2-4, with 9 nucleotides matching TRBD1. Trimming cost V 2 bases and J 8 bases; bases outside gene matches: 4. The CDR3 loop spans 13 amino acids. CDR1 GTSNPN and CDR2 SVGIG come from the germline V gene (reference sequence). CDR3 nucleotides: TGTGCCTGGAGTCCGGGACAGGGAGACATTCAGTACTTC. Amino acid sequence: CAWSPGQGDIQYF. The full variable domain, in which reference TRBV30 and TRBJ2-4 provide the parts outside the CDR3, is SQTIHQWPATLVQPVGSPLSLECTVEGTSNPNLYWYRQAAGRGLQLLFYSVGIGQISSEVPQNLSASRPQDRQFILSSKKLLLSDSGFYLCAWSPGQGDIQYFGAGTRLSVL.

Comment on this clone: This specimen includes other DNA sequences encoding the same CDR3. The rearrangement uses TRBV7-9 and TRBJ2-3; D uncertain. Trimming removed 2 bases at V and 0 bases at J, with 6 bases between. This CDR3 spans 14 amino acids. Germline CDR1 and CDR2: SEHNR and FQNEAQ (reference sequence). In nucleotides, the CDR3 is TGTGCCAGCAGCTTAAGTCTTAGCACAGATACGCAGTATTTT. Translation: CASSLSLSTDTQYF.

The chain recombines TRBV4-3 with TRBJ2-1; 10 bases line up with TRBD2. Germline CDR1 is LGHNA and CDR2 is YSLEER. The J segment lost 6 bases and the V segment lost 0 bases, leaving 5 bases of the junction unmatched. This CDR3 is 16 amino acids long. Written as DNA, the CDR3 is TGCGCCAGCAGCCAAGAGGGACTAGCGAAGAGCAATGAGCAGTTCTTC. Translated, it gives CASSQEGLAKSNEQFF.

The chain is built from TRBV2 and TRBJ2-4; no reliable D call. The germline V gene encodes CDR1 SNHLY and CDR2 FYNNEI. Trimming shortened V by 3 bases and J by 0 bases, and 9 bases separated the two germline ends. The length of the CDR3 is 15 residues. The CDR3 nucleotides read TGTGCCAGCAGTGAGTGGGGTGTAGCCAAAAACATTCAGTACTTC. Protein product: CASSEWGVAKNIQYF.

This clone was observed a single time. The gene calls are TRBV30 and TRBJ2-7; D could derive from TRBD1 or TRBD2 (6 bases each). The CDR3 loop spans 14 amino acids. The germline V gene has CDR1 GTSNPN and CDR2 SVGIG (reference sequence). Trimming cost V 2 bases and J 2 bases, with 13 bases left between them. CDR3 loop: CAWSFGGPTYEQYF. The CDR3 DNA follows: TGTGCCTGGAGTTTTGGGGGGCCTACCTACGAGCAGTACTTC.